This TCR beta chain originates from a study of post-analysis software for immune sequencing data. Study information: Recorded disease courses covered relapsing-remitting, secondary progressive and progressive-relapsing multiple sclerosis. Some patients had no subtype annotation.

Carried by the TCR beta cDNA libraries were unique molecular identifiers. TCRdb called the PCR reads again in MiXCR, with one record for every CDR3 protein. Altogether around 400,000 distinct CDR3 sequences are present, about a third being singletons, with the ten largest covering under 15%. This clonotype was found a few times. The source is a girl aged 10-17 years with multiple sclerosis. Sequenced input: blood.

The CDR3: CASSLVGGRYEQYF. The CDR3 DNA follows: TGCGCCAGCAGCTTGGTAGGGGGGAGGTACGAGCAGTACTTC. The gene calls are TRBV5-1 and TRBJ2-5, with D tentatively TRBD1 or TRBD2 (6 bases each). The end of the DNA is better explained by TRBJ2-7, so the J call may be wrong. There are 14 residues in the CDR3. In germline, CDR1 is SGHRS, CDR2 YFSETQ.